This TCR beta chain was observed in a study of T cell changes during pregnancy in multiple sclerosis. Data came from immunoSEQ multiplex PCR; TCRdb stores just in-frame clones and leaves some out. This table has about 34,000 clones, around 90% appearing once. Germline CDR1 LNHDA, CDR2 SQIVND (reference sequence). Trimming cost V 1 base and J 2 bases, with 6 bases left between them. The CDR3 length is 14 residues. The starting material was CD8+ T cells from peripheral blood mononuclear cells, obtained in the third trimester of pregnancy. The source is a female donor with multiple sclerosis, enrolled in a pregnancy study. This chain connects TRBV19 to TRBJ2-1, with D perhaps matching TRBD2 (6 bases). The CDR3 region is CASSIGGAYNEQFF. The CDR3 region has the DNA TGTGCCAGTAGTATAGGGGGGGCCTACAATGAGCAGTTCTTC. Full variable domain (outside the CDR3, taken from reference TRBV19 and TRBJ2-1): DGGITQSPKYLFRKEGQNVTLSCEQNLNHDAMYWYRQDPGQGLRLIYYSQIVNDFQKGDIAEGYSVSREKKESFPLTVTSAQKNPTAFYLCASSIGGAYNEQFFGPGTRLTVL.